Following are 25 T cell receptor beta chains from one sample sequenced in a study of shared clonotypes between healthy human individuals. Here immunoSEQ multiplex PCR was the method, and the copy in TCRdb shows in-frame clones only, minus some. The sample carries about 460,000 clones, roughly 80% recorded once. The specimen sequenced was PBMCs. All receptors come from a woman between 35 and 50 years old in good health. Some clones in this sample may be carry-over from other donors' samples.

V and J are TRBV4-3 and TRBJ2-7, with TRBD2 as a possible D gene (6 bases). The V gene's germline CDR1 is LGHNA and CDR2 YSLEER. V was pared by 0 bases and J by 12 bases, with 21 bases between. The CDR3 has 15 amino acids. The CDR3 region has the DNA TGCGCCAGCAGCCAAGATTGGAGGGCCACCAGAGTTCCGTACTTC. This encodes CASSQDWRATRVPYF.

The chain joins TRBV19 to TRBJ2-1; 10 nucleotides align to TRBD2. V dropped 4 bases and J dropped 4; count of bases not matched to a gene: 4. Germline-derived CDR1 and CDR2 are LNHDA and SQIVND (reference sequence). The CDR3 totals 15 residues. In DNA form, the CDR3 reads TGTGCCAGTAGTACCACTAGCGGGAAGTACAATGAGCAGTTCTTC. Translating it yields CASSTTSGKYNEQFF.

The rearrangement links TRBV6-5 to TRBJ1-1; D is possibly TRBD1 (5 bases). Germline CDR1 and CDR2: MNHEY and SVGAGI. The CDR3 covers 16 residues. V lost 2 bases to trimming and J lost 0 bases, with 13 bases between them. CDR3 coding DNA: TGTGCCAGCAGTTACCTAGGGGTAGGGTTGAACACTGAAGCTTTCTTT. Translating gives CASSYLGVGLNTEAFF.

Remarks on this clone: Other nucleotide sequences from this sample produce the same CDR3. CDR3 sequence reads: CASSLEGANYEQYF. The CDR3 coding sequence is TGCGCCAGCAGCTTGGAAGGGGCTAACTACGAGCAGTACTTC. The V and J genes are TRBV5-1 and TRBJ2-7, with D possibly being TRBD1 (5 bases). Germline CDR1 is SGHRS and CDR2 is YFSETQ. V was clipped by 0 bases and J by 3 bases, with 10 bases between them. There are 14 residues in the CDR3. The full variable domain, with the rest looked up from reference TRBV5-1 and TRBJ2-7, is KAGVTQTPRYLIKTRGQQVTLSCSPISGHRSVSWYQQTPGQGLQFLFEYFSETQRNKGNFPGRFSGRQFSNSRSEMNVSTLELGDSALYLCASSLEGANYEQYFGPGTRLTVT.

The chain couples TRBV27 to TRBJ2-7; 9 bases agree with TRBD1. V shed 4 bases, J shed 6 bases, and the junction held 16 bases outside the gene matches. This CDR3 region has 17 residues. CDR1 and CDR2 (germline): MNHEY, SMNVEV (reference sequence). The CDR3 sequence: CASSSPPRTGESFEQYF. CDR3 bases: TGTGCCAGCAGTTCCCCCCCCCGGACAGGGGAGTCTTTCGAGCAGTACTTC.

This rearrangement joins TRBV7-2 to TRBJ1-4; no clear D. Germline V gene sequence: CDR1 SGHTA, CDR2 FQGNSA. The CDR3 totals 14 residues. Between the trimmed V and J ends, which lost 2 bases and 0 bases, there was a span of 4 bases. The CDR3 loop is CASSLYATNEKLFF. In DNA, the CDR3 is TGTGCCAGCAGCTTATATGCAACTAATGAAAAACTGTTTTTT.

This clone has a single count. The V and J genes are TRBV30 and TRBJ2-7; 9 nucleotides line up with TRBD2. The J segment lost 9 bases and the V segment lost 1 base, leaving 1 base of the junction unmatched. This CDR3 is 11 amino acids long. Germline CDR1 GTSNPN, CDR2 SVGIG (reference sequence). CDR3 nucleotides: TGTGCCTGGAGTGGAGCGGGAGGGCAGTACTTC. Its translation: CAWSGAGGQYF.

CDR3 region: CASSPSWEGYNEQFF. DNA for the CDR3: TGTGCCAGCTCACCTTCTTGGGAGGGGTACAATGAGCAGTTCTTC. The V and J genes are TRBV18 and TRBJ2-1; TRBD2 agrees at 7 bases. CDR3 length: 15 residues. V lost 3 bases and J lost 4; bases outside the gene matches: 6. The germline gives CDR1 KGHSH, CDR2 LQKENI.

The rearrangement links TRBV30 to TRBJ1-5, with D possibly being TRBD1 (5 bases). The CDR3 contains 15 residues. Germline V gives CDR1 GTSNPN, CDR2 SVGIG (reference sequence). Between the trimmed V and J ends, which lost 1 base and 0 bases, there was a span of 10 bases. CDR3 sequence reads: CAWSGTRYSNQPQHF. The CDR3 nucleotides read TGTGCCTGGAGTGGGACACGGTATAGCAATCAGCCCCAGCATTTT.

In this sample, this clone turned up once. The chain uses TRBV30 and TRBJ2-1; D assignment may be TRBD1 or TRBD2 (6 bases each). V was shortened by 4 bases and J by 8 bases, with 18 bases between the two germline ends. CDR3 length: 14 amino acids. Germline CDR1 reads GTSNPN; CDR2 reads SVGIG (reference sequence). The CDR3 sequence: CAWTGDTRRYEQFF. The CDR3, as DNA: TGTGCCTGGACGGGGGACACCCGGAGGTATGAGCAGTTCTTC.

This sequence joins TRBV11-3 and TRBJ2-1, with D perhaps TRBD1 (5 bases). This CDR3 has 13 residues. The germline CDR1 and CDR2 sequences are SGHNT and YENEEA. The V end was cut by 3 bases, the J end by 8 bases, with 11 bases between. For the CDR3, the DNA is TGTGCCAGCAGCTTGGGGCAGGCACATGAGCAGTTCTTC. As protein: CASSLGQAHEQFF.

This clone was seen just once. V is TRBV7-9 and J is TRBJ2-6; unclear D gene. The CDR3 extends over 15 amino acids. Germline lookup yields CDR1 SEHNR and CDR2 FQNEAQ (reference sequence). Trimming took off 5 bases at V and 0 bases at J, with 8 bases between the two ends. Written as DNA, the CDR3 is TGTGCCAGCAGCGGGCAACTCTCTGGGGCCAACGTCCTGACTTTC. Translating it yields CASSGQLSGANVLTF.

This chain connects TRBV5-1 to TRBJ2-7; 7 bases match TRBD2. CDR1 and CDR2 from the germline V gene are SGHRS and YFSETQ. V dropped 0 bases and J dropped 5; count of bases not matched to a gene: 8. The CDR3 covers 15 residues. In nucleotides, the CDR3 is TGCGCCAGCAGCTTGGCGGGCGGGAGAGGCGACGAGCAGTACTTC. Translation gives CASSLAGGRGDEQYF.

Concerning this clone: Other DNA sequences in the sample encode the same CDR3. This chain connects TRBV7-9 to TRBJ2-5; weak D call: TRBD2 (5 bases). Germline-derived CDR1 and CDR2 are SEHNR and FQNEAQ (reference sequence). The CDR3 sequence is 12 residues long. The V gene lost 5 bases and the J gene lost 7 bases, with 11 bases spanning the gap. CDR3 DNA: TGTGCCAGCAGCCTCGACCGGGGGACCCAGTACTTC. Protein: CASSLDRGTQYF.

This clone has just a few counts. The rearrangement joins TRBV7-8 to TRBJ2-2; 7 nucleotides match TRBD1. Germline V gives CDR1 SGHVS, CDR2 FQNEAQ. With V trimmed by 2 bases and J by 3 bases, 6 bases remained unmatched. The CDR3 is 16 amino acids. The CDR3 protein is CASSLKQGKDTGELFF. Here the CDR3 DNA reads TGTGCCAGCAGCTTAAAACAGGGGAAGGACACCGGGGAGCTGTTTTTT.

This clone was found many times. This CDR3 is also generated by other DNA sequences in the sample. The chain combines TRBV2 with TRBJ1-1; D is undetermined. The germline V gene has CDR1 SNHLY and CDR2 FYNNEI. The V end was cut by 4 bases, the J end by 1 base, with 7 bases between. CDR3 size: 13 residues. CDR3 sequence: CASSGRQNTEAFF. The CDR3 bases are TGTGCCAGCAGTGGCCGACAGAACACTGAAGCTTTCTTT.

The V and J genes are TRBV4-1 and TRBJ2-2; no firm D call. This CDR3 contains 15 residues. Germline assignment: CDR1 MGHRA and CDR2 YSYEKL. V gave up 4 bases and J gave up 5 bases, with 14 bases separating them. The CDR3 sequence: CASSPRIEYTGELFF. The CDR3 DNA sequence: TGCGCCAGCAGCCCCCGCATCGAGTATACCGGGGAGCTGTTTTTT.

This chain links TRBV7-9 with TRBJ2-3; 7 nucleotides line up with TRBD1. CDR3 length: 15 amino acids. Germline V gene sequence: CDR1 SEHNR, CDR2 FQNEAQ (reference sequence). The junction had 4 bases not matched to a gene; V was cut back by 1 base and J by 3 bases. The CDR3 DNA sequence: TGTGCCAGCAGCTTAGGACAGGGCCAAACAGATACGCAGTATTTT. Protein sequence: CASSLGQGQTDTQYF.

This clone was seen more than once but under ten times. This rearrangement joins TRBV19 to TRBJ1-5, with 8 bases aligning to TRBD1. CDR1 is LNHDA and CDR2 is SQIVND in the germline V gene (reference sequence). The CDR3 is made up of 13 amino acids. In nucleotides, the CDR3 is TGTGCTGTACACGGACAGGGCTCCCAGCCCCAGCATTTT. Translating it yields CAVHGQGSQPQHF.

The CDR3 here is CASSYTGLTNEKLFF. CDR3 nucleotides: TGCGCCAGCAGCTATACAGGGTTAACTAATGAAAAACTGTTTTTT. The rearrangement links TRBV5-1 to TRBJ1-4, with D maybe TRBD1 (6 bases). CDR3 size: 15 residues. V lost 3 bases and J 1 base, leaving 10 bases between the germline ends. Germline CDR1 reads SGHRS; CDR2 reads YFSETQ.

This chain connects TRBV5-4 to TRBJ1-1, with TRBD1 identical over 7 bases. The germline CDR1 and CDR2 sequences are SGHNT and YYREEE (reference sequence). The CDR3 extends over 12 amino acids. Losses at the gene ends were 4 bases for V and 8 bases for J; bases not matched to a gene: 5. This CDR3 is CASSPRTGEAFF. DNA of the CDR3: TGTGCCAGCAGCCCCCGGACAGGAGAAGCTTTCTTT.

The chain carries TRBV7-9 and TRBJ2-2, with TRBD1 matching 7 bases. The length of the CDR3 is 14 residues. V gave up 5 bases and J gave up 6 bases; unmatched junction bases: 6. The germline CDR1 and CDR2 sequences are SEHNR and FQNEAQ (reference sequence). The DNA of the CDR3 is TGTGCCAGCAGCAAAACTCAGGGGGCCGGGGAGCTGTTTTTT. The encoded protein is CASSKTQGAGELFF.

This chain's CDR3 is CASSGDPNVDEQFF. The CDR3 DNA sequence: TGTGCCAGCAGCGGAGACCCGAACGTGGATGAGCAGTTCTTC. The chain couples TRBV9 to TRBJ2-1; D is undetermined. Germline assignment: CDR1 SGDLS and CDR2 YYNGEE. V was shortened by 3 bases and J by 8 bases, with 15 bases between the two germline ends. The CDR3 has 14 amino acids.

V and J are TRBV29-1 and TRBJ2-3; 12 nucleotides align to TRBD2. The CDR3 runs 15 residues. The J segment lost 0 bases and the V segment lost 4 bases, leaving 2 bases of the junction unmatched. Germline V gene data show CDR1 as SQVTM and CDR2 as ANQGSEA. The CDR3 DNA sequence: TGCAGCGTTGGCGGGACTAGCGGGAGCACAGATACGCAGTATTTT. Amino acids: CSVGGTSGSTDTQYF.

The J gene is TRBJ2-7, the V gene TRBV6-6, with TRBD2 as a possible D gene (5 bases). Per the germline V gene, CDR1 is MNHNY and CDR2 is SVGAGI (reference sequence). The V end was cut by 0 bases, the J end by 3 bases, with 9 bases between. The CDR3 spans 14 residues. Here the CDR3 reads CASSYSWGVYEQYF. The DNA of the CDR3 is TGTGCCAGCAGTTACTCCTGGGGAGTCTACGAGCAGTACTTC.